The 13 T cell receptor beta chains in this list originate from one sample, sequenced in a study of T cell responses to AZD1222 COVID-19 vaccine. The data were produced by immunoSEQ multiplex PCR, yet TCRdb's version contains in-frame clones alone and is incomplete. The sample shows under 110,000 clones, around 91% of them seen only once. The specimen was peripheral blood, collected 28 days after the second AZD1222 dose. Source of these receptors: an adult who received the AZD1222 COVID-19 vaccine.

The CDR3 sequence: CASSETGQGMVAFF. The CDR3 bases are TGTGCCAGCAGTGAAACGGGACAGGGGATGGTAGCTTTCTTT. This sequence joins TRBV6-1 and TRBJ1-1; 10 positions agree with TRBD1. There are 14 residues in the CDR3. Per the germline V gene, CDR1 is MNHNS and CDR2 is SASEGT. The V gene end was trimmed by 2 bases and the J gene end by 10 bases; junction bases not matched to a gene: 7.

For this clone: Other DNA sequences in the same sample also yield this CDR3. The chain links TRBV20-1 to TRBJ2-3; D ambiguous. Trimming removed 7 bases at V and 0 bases at J, with 5 bases between. The germline V gene encodes CDR1 DFQATT and CDR2 SNEGSKA (reference sequence). The CDR3 is 11 residues long. The CDR3 region has the DNA TGCAGTGTTGGTAGCACAGATACGCAGTATTTT. Amino acids: CSVGSTDTQYF.

The genes are TRBV7-8 and TRBJ2-7, with 9 bases identical to TRBD1. The CDR3 sequence is 15 residues long. J was trimmed by 7 bases and V by 0 bases; bases with no gene match: 7. From germline, CDR1 is SGHVS and CDR2 FQNEAQ. The CDR3 is CASSLAQGAAGEQYF. DNA for the CDR3: TGTGCCAGCAGCTTAGCACAGGGGGCGGCGGGGGAGCAGTACTTC.

This clone is a singleton in its sample. The chain employs TRBV4-1 and TRBJ2-7; D may match TRBD1 or TRBD2 (5 bases each). Deletions cut 0 bases from V and 2 bases from J, with 14 bases between. Germline CDR1 reads MGHRA; CDR2 reads YSYEKL. The CDR3 length is 16 residues. The CDR3 region has the DNA TGCGCCAGCAGCCAAGATAGGGGACGGTTGCCCTACGAGCAGTACTTC. Residues: CASSQDRGRLPYEQYF.

The chain recombines TRBV27 with TRBJ1-3; TRBD1 is a possible D gene (5 bases). V lost 5 bases and J lost 4, with 15 bases in between. The CDR3 runs to 15 residues. Germline V lookup: CDR1 MNHEY, CDR2 SMNVEV (reference sequence). CDR3 DNA sequence: TGTGCCAGCAGTCCCTTTGGCGGGGGGGGAAACACCATATATTTT. It is translated as CASSPFGGGGNTIYF.

V gene TRBV18 combines with J gene TRBJ2-7; D uncertain. V lost 4 bases and J lost 0, with 4 bases in between. CDR1 and CDR2 from the germline V gene are KGHSH and LQKENI. This CDR3 spans 12 amino acids. The CDR3 protein is CASSQSSYEQYF. CDR3 nucleotide sequence: TGTGCCAGCTCACAGAGCTCCTACGAGCAGTACTTC.

This sequence joins TRBV6-6 and TRBJ1-2, with 9 nucleotides matching TRBD1. Germline V lookup: CDR1 MNHNY, CDR2 SVGAGI (reference sequence). The trim removed 7 bases at V and 3 bases at J, leaving 6 bases unmatched. The CDR3 loop spans 14 amino acids. This CDR3 is CASTPGQGDYGYTF. DNA for the CDR3: TGTGCCAGCACCCCGGGACAGGGTGACTATGGCTACACCTTC.

The chain employs TRBV11-1 and TRBJ1-2; D is uncertain. V was shortened by 1 base and J by 4 bases, with 7 bases between the two germline ends. Germline lookup yields CDR1 SGHAT and CDR2 FQDESV (reference sequence). This CDR3 contains 13 residues. The CDR3 DNA sequence: TGTGCCAGCAGCTTAGAAGGAAGCTATGGCTACACCTTC. It specifies CASSLEGSYGYTF.

This chain connects TRBV9 to TRBJ2-3; either TRBD1 or TRBD2 may fit D (5 bases each). Germline-derived CDR1 and CDR2 are SGDLS and YYNGEE. The CDR3 is made up of 14 amino acids. With 4 bases removed from V and 6 bases from J, the gap between germline ends came to 15 bases. The CDR3 is CASSPSGARDTQYF. For the CDR3, the DNA is TGTGCCAGCAGCCCTTCCGGGGCGAGGGATACGCAGTATTTT.

This chain joins TRBV5-6 and TRBJ1-6; TRBD1 is a possible D gene (5 bases). The CDR3 has 15 amino acids. The germline V gene has CDR1 SGHDT and CDR2 YYEEEE. V lost 4 bases and J lost 2, with 10 bases in between. CDR3 bases: TGTGCCAGCAGCATAGGGACGGCCTATAATTCACCCCTCCACTTT. Translating it yields CASSIGTAYNSPLHF. Full variable domain (missing parts from reference TRBV5-6 and TRBJ1-6): DAGVTQSPTHLIKTRGQQVTLRCSPKSGHDTVSWYQQALGQGPQFIFQYYEEEERQRGNFPDRFSGHQFPNYSSELNVNALLLGDSALYLCASSIGTAYNSPLHFGNGTRLTVT.

The V call is TRBV6-1, the J call TRBJ1-6; 9 nucleotides match TRBD1. Germline values: CDR1 MNHNS, CDR2 SASEGT. The trim removed 2 bases at V and 9 bases at J, leaving 5 bases unmatched. The CDR3 has 15 residues. Here the CDR3 reads CASSEMGQGGSPLHF. The CDR3 DNA sequence: TGTGCCAGCAGTGAAATGGGACAGGGCGGTTCACCCCTCCACTTT.

This chain uses TRBV30 with TRBJ1-1; D remains ambiguous. This CDR3 is 11 amino acids long. CDR1 and CDR2 from the germline V gene are GTSNPN and SVGIG (reference sequence). Deletions cut 5 bases from V and 3 bases from J, with 7 bases between. The CDR3 protein is CAWWAHTEAFF. The DNA of the CDR3 is TGTGCCTGGTGGGCTCACACTGAAGCTTTCTTT.

This chain connects TRBV10-3 to TRBJ1-4; TRBD1 might be the D (6 bases). The CDR3 runs to 13 residues. V lost 4 bases and J 7 bases, leaving 10 bases between the germline ends. CDR1 is ENHRY and CDR2 is SYGVKD in the germline V gene. The CDR3 here is CAISVGGGEKLFF. CDR3 DNA sequence: TGTGCCATCAGTGTAGGGGGTGGTGAAAAACTGTTTTTT.